The clone carrying this T cell receptor beta chain was picked up one time. Its antigen is still unknown. The time point here: peripheral blood 6 weeks after treatment start. Patients in the study were battling locally advanced or metastatic urothelial carcinoma. Germline V gives CDR1 MNHNS, CDR2 SASEGT. Trimming stripped 4 bases from V and 2 bases from J, with 14 bases between. The CDR3 runs to 16 residues. The sample belongs to a study of PD-L1 blockade in urothelial cancer. Study details: Atezolizumab (1,200 mg intravenously every 3 weeks) began around 2014 for patients. Prior chemotherapy in patients spanned 0 to 3 regimens. Study results and caveats: At the 3-week point, tumor-associated blood clones expanded more in durable-benefit patients.

Libraries were prepared by immunoSEQ multiplex PCR; TCRdb keeps only in-frame clonotypes and omits some of them. The table has 50,000 to 60,000 clones, around 90% seen once. Sequenced material: PBMCs, taken around atezolizumab (anti-PD-L1) treatment. The TCR sequence derives from a man aged 60-69 years with urothelial cancer. The gene calls are TRBV6-1 and TRBJ2-2, with D perhaps matching TRBD2 (7 bases). The CDR3 loop reads CASSARGGGNTGELFF. The DNA of the CDR3 is TGTGCCAGCAGTGCCAGAGGGGGGGGAAACACCGGGGAGCTGTTTTTT.